The 17 T cell receptor beta chains presented below share a single source sample, sequenced in a study of long-term antiretroviral therapy in people with HIV. With survey level as its setting, the immunoSEQ assay was v3.0. Libraries were prepared by immunoSEQ multiplex PCR; TCRdb keeps only in-frame clonotypes and omits some of them. The sample lists over 30,000 clones, about three quarters occurring once. The material was unsorted PBMCs, obtained 2 years after starting antiretroviral therapy. Every receptor here comes from a woman in her forties or fifties with HIV.

The chain joins TRBV7-2 to TRBJ2-5; D is undetermined. V dropped 1 base and J dropped 2 bases, with 11 bases sitting between them. The CDR3 spans 15 residues. Germline V gene sequence: CDR1 SGHTA, CDR2 FQGNSA. As DNA, the CDR3 is TGTGCCAGCAGCTTAGTAGGCCAGACTCAAGAGACCCAGTACTTC. Translated, it gives CASSLVGQTQETQYF.

V gene TRBV5-5 combines with J gene TRBJ1-5, with no clear D. The germline CDR1 and CDR2 sequences are SGHKS and YYEKEE (reference sequence). The V end was cut by 5 bases, the J end by 4 bases, with 13 bases between. The CDR3 length is 14 residues. As DNA, the CDR3 is TGTGCCAGCAGTCAAGTCCCGGGGAATCAGCCCCAGCATTTT. Translated: CASSQVPGNQPQHF.

This clone appeared once. The chain employs TRBV4-1 and TRBJ1-2, with D unresolved. V gave up 3 bases and J gave up 7 bases, with 9 bases separating them. The germline V gene encodes CDR1 MGHRA and CDR2 YSYEKL. The CDR3 loop spans 12 amino acids. The CDR3 DNA sequence: TGCGCCAGCAGCCAGCCCAGATTTGGCTACACCTTC. It translates to CASSQPRFGYTF.

This rearrangement joins TRBV5-5 to TRBJ2-5; the match to TRBD2 covers 8 bases. CDR1 SGHKS and CDR2 YYEKEE come from the germline V gene (reference sequence). The CDR3 sequence is 15 residues long. V dropped 4 bases and J dropped 5; count of bases not matched to a gene: 10. The CDR3 region has the DNA TGTGCCAGCAGCATGGGACTAGTGAAGTGGGAGACCCAGTACTTC. Its protein product is CASSMGLVKWETQYF.

The chain couples TRBV5-1 to TRBJ1-1; tentatively, D is TRBD1 (5 bases). The V gene's germline CDR1 is SGHRS and CDR2 YFSETQ. This CDR3 is 15 amino acids long. Trimming removed 0 bases at V and 0 bases at J, with 9 bases between. The CDR3 here is CASSLGQNMNTEAFF. CDR3 nucleotides: TGCGCCAGCAGCTTGGGACAGAACATGAACACTGAAGCTTTCTTT.

The rearrangement uses TRBV6-5 and TRBJ1-4, with a weak D call TRBD1 (6 bases). Trimming removed 0 bases from V and 3 bases from J, with 11 bases in between. The CDR3 is 16 amino acids. Per germline, CDR1 MNHEY and CDR2 SVGAGI. The CDR3 region has the DNA TGTGCCAGCAGTTACTCGACATGGACAGCTAATGAAAAACTGTTTTTT. It encodes CASSYSTWTANEKLFF.

The rearrangement links TRBV9 to TRBJ2-2; D uncertain. The V end was cut by 0 bases, the J end by 0 bases, with 6 bases between. This CDR3 has 15 residues. Germline-derived CDR1 and CDR2 are SGDLS and YYNGEE. The CDR3 sequence is CASSVAAPNTGELFF. The CDR3 nucleotides read TGTGCCAGCAGCGTAGCAGCTCCGAACACCGGGGAGCTGTTTTTT.

The chain is built from TRBV7-2 and TRBJ2-7; 12 bases line up with TRBD1. CDR3 length equals 14 residues. From germline, CDR1 is SGHTA and CDR2 FQGNSA. The V segment lost 6 bases and the J segment 4 bases; nucleotides outside the gene matches: 4. CDR3 sequence (DNA): TGTGCCAGCAGACCGGGACAGGGGGCGTACGAGCAGTACTTC. The encoded protein is CASRPGQGAYEQYF.

Remarks on this clone: The same CDR3 can be traced to other DNA sequences in this sample. The V call is TRBV30, the J call TRBJ1-3; no firm D call. Trimming shortened V by 4 bases and J by 0 bases, and 4 bases separated the two germline ends. Germline V gene lookup returns CDR1 GTSNPN and CDR2 SVGIG (reference sequence). CDR3 length: 12 amino acids. The CDR3 bases are TGTGCCTGGACTTCCTCTGGAAACACCATATATTTT. Translating it yields CAWTSSGNTIYF.

This sequence joins TRBV7-6 and TRBJ1-1; weak D call: TRBD1 (6 bases). Trimming shortened V by 5 bases and J by 1 base, and 14 bases separated the two germline ends. CDR1 is SGHVS and CDR2 is FNYEAQ in the germline V gene. The CDR3 runs 15 residues. CDR3 bases: TGTGCCAGCAGCCCCAGACAGGAAAGGAACACTGAAGCTTTCTTT. This translates into CASSPRQERNTEAFF.

The chain employs TRBV10-1 and TRBJ1-4, with TRBD1 identical over 10 bases. Looked up from germline, CDR1 is WNHNN and CDR2 is SYGVQD (reference sequence). V was clipped by 7 bases and J by 2 bases; unmatched bases: 10. The CDR3 covers 17 residues. The DNA of the CDR3 is TGCGCCAGCAATGCTCGGGACAGGGGCGCGACTAATGAAAAACTGTTTTTT. Translated: CASNARDRGATNEKLFF.

This clone was observed once. The chain carries TRBV5-1 and TRBJ1-3, with D maybe TRBD1 (6 bases). CDR1 is SGHRS and CDR2 is YFSETQ in the germline V gene. The CDR3 is made up of 15 amino acids. The germline V and J ends were trimmed by 0 bases and 6 bases, with 13 bases remaining between them. CDR3 residues: CASSLGNRDANTIYF. CDR3 coding DNA: TGCGCCAGCAGCTTGGGGAACAGGGACGCAAACACCATATATTTT.

The J gene is TRBJ2-5, the V gene TRBV5-1, with D possibly being TRBD1 (6 bases). Germline CDR1 is SGHRS and CDR2 is YFSETQ. The CDR3 extends over 15 amino acids. V lost 0 bases to trimming and J lost 3 bases, with 12 bases between them. The chain's CDR3 is CASSLVVRGEETQYF. CDR3 nucleotides: TGCGCCAGCAGCTTGGTCGTCAGGGGAGAAGAGACCCAGTACTTC.

This chain links TRBV30 with TRBJ2-2; TRBD1 or TRBD2 may be the D gene (5 bases each). Germline V gene data show CDR1 as GTSNPN and CDR2 as SVGIG (reference sequence). The CDR3 loop spans 14 amino acids. V was pared by 4 bases and J by 4 bases, with 13 bases between. The CDR3 protein is CAWTLVGPTGELFF. The CDR3 region has the DNA TGTGCCTGGACCCTGGTGGGACCCACCGGGGAGCTGTTTTTT.

The V and J genes are TRBV30 and TRBJ1-2, with D perhaps TRBD1 (6 bases). The V end lost 0 bases, the J end lost 2 bases, and 10 bases lay between the germline ends. Looked up from germline, CDR1 is GTSNPN and CDR2 is SVGIG (reference sequence). The CDR3 covers 14 residues. The CDR3 loop reads CAWSVTGLNYGYTF. The CDR3 DNA reads TGTGCCTGGAGTGTAACAGGGCTCAACTATGGCTACACCTTC.

The rearrangement joins TRBV5-1 to TRBJ2-2, with a possible D match to TRBD2 (6 bases). The CDR3 is 11 residues long. V was shortened by 8 bases and J by 9 bases, with 11 bases between the two germline ends. Germline CDR1 and CDR2: SGHRS and YFSETQ. Here the CDR3 reads CASGGNRELFF. The CDR3 DNA reads TGCGCCAGTGGAGGGAACAGGGAGCTGTTTTTT.

The table lists this clone with a few counts. The chain uses TRBV27 and TRBJ1-5; possible D gene TRBD1, 5 bases. The CDR3 has 15 amino acids. CDR1 MNHEY and CDR2 SMNVEV come from the germline V gene (reference sequence). V shed 4 bases and J shed 5 bases, with 15 bases lying between them. The chain's CDR3 is CASSSTTEPDQPQHF. CDR3 coding DNA: TGTGCCAGCAGTTCAACGACAGAGCCAGATCAGCCCCAGCATTTT.